Sequencing of this T cell receptor beta chain was carried out in a study of shared clonotypes between healthy human individuals. Study-wide results and limits: Few donors limited the genetic and exposure-history diversity represented. Non-shared clonotypes were found to have lower generation probabilities than the clonotypes that were shared by all four of the sorted-subset donors.

Germline CDR1 reads MNHEY; CDR2 reads SMNVEV (reference sequence). The CDR3 length is 16 residues. V was shortened by 6 bases and J by 5 bases, with 22 bases between the two germline ends. It was CD45RO-negative cells, positively selected for CCR7, that made up naive CD8 cells, with terminally differentiated effector memory CD45RA+ cells excluded. The study ran the assay at deep level. The authors loaded roughly 180 ng DNA, roughly 27,000 T cell genomes, into sorted-subset replicate PCRs. Repertoires were generated with immunoSEQ multiplex PCR, while TCRdb's copy carries only in-frame clones and drops some. Of around 610,000 clones listed, roughly 96% are singletons. This clone has only one observation. Antigen: not known.

This TCR was sampled from a woman aged 25 to 39 in good health. Sequencing input: naive CD8+ T cells sorted from blood. This rearrangement joins TRBV27 to TRBJ2-5; possible D gene TRBD2, 7 bases. DNA of the CDR3: TGTGCCAGCAGCCATTTCGTAGGGGGGGAGGACGAGACCCAGTACTTC. It encodes CASSHFVGGEDETQYF.